Shown below are 10 T cell receptor beta chains from a single sample sequenced in a study of T cells after yellow fever vaccination. TCRdb used MiXCR to reprocess the 5' RACE reads, holding one entry per CDR3 protein. The sample lists some 340,000 distinct CDR3 sequences; roughly a tenth were seen once. The sequences come from CD4+ T cells sorted from PBMCs, collected 45 days after the yellow fever booster vaccination. Source of these receptors: a young man who received the YFV17D yellow fever vaccine.

The V and J genes are TRBV6-1 and TRBJ1-5; no clear D. CDR1 and CDR2 (germline): MNHNS, SASEGT. There are 17 residues in the CDR3. V lost 8 bases, J lost 0 bases, and 20 bases lay in between. This CDR3 reads CASVDRESSYSNQPQHF. The DNA of the CDR3 is TGTGCCAGCGTGGATCGGGAATCATCATATAGCAATCAGCCCCAGCATTTT.

This clonotype was counted a few times. For the CDR3, the DNA is TGTGCCAGCAGCTTATCCCAGGGAGATGGCTACACCTTC. Its translation is CASSLSQGDGYTF. The J gene is TRBJ1-2, the V gene TRBV7-9, with D possibly TRBD1 on 5 matching bases. Germline V gene sequence: CDR1 SEHNR, CDR2 FQNEAQ (reference sequence). This CDR3 contains 13 residues. Trimming pared 2 bases from V and 6 bases from J, leaving 10 bases between.

This clonotype was detected ten times or more. CDR3: CASSPGAIAKNIQYF. The CDR3 DNA follows: TGTGCCAGCAGTCCGGGGGCGATAGCCAAAAACATTCAGTACTTC. This chain joins TRBV12-3 or TRBV12-4 and TRBJ2-4; D may correspond to TRBD1 or TRBD2 (6 bases each). Trimming took 5 bases from V and 0 from J, leaving 11 bases between them. There are 15 residues in the CDR3.

This clonotype appeared a few times. This sequence joins TRBV5-1 and TRBJ2-7, with a possible D match to TRBD1 (5 bases). V lost 1 base to trimming and J lost 4 bases, with 18 bases between them. In germline, CDR1 is SGHRS, CDR2 YFSETQ. The CDR3 consists of 16 residues. DNA of the CDR3: TGCGCCAGCAGCTTGAATTTCGGACACGAGCGATACGAGCAGTACGTC. The encoded protein is CASSLNFGHERYEQYV.

This clonotype was counted a few times. The CDR3 sequence: CASSGGVQETQYF. In nucleotides, the CDR3 is TGTGCCAGCAGCGGGGGAGTCCAAGAGACCCAGTACTTC. The chain has TRBV11-2 and TRBJ2-5; D is perhaps TRBD1 or TRBD2 (5 bases each). V was pared by 5 bases and J by 1 base, with 8 bases between. CDR1 and CDR2 from the germline V gene are SGHAT and FQNNGV. The length of the CDR3 is 13 residues.

This clonotype occurred many times. This chain links TRBV20-1 with TRBJ1-6; D is undetermined. V was trimmed by 4 bases and J by 7 bases, leaving 11 bases between them. Germline CDR1 and CDR2: DFQATT and SNEGSKA (reference sequence). The CDR3 has 13 amino acids. CDR3: CSANFGPNSPLHF. The CDR3 DNA sequence: TGCAGTGCTAACTTCGGGCCCAATTCACCCCTCCACTTT.

Many counts were recorded for this clonotype. The J gene is TRBJ2-1, the V gene TRBV7-9; D not certain. The CDR3 covers 11 residues. CDR1 is SEHNR, CDR2 FQNEAQ, per germline (reference sequence). V shed 6 bases and J shed 12 bases, with 12 bases lying between them. The CDR3: CASRLMGLQFF. The CDR3 nucleotides are TGTGCCAGCAGGTTAATGGGATTGCAGTTCTTC. Variable domain in full (rest from reference TRBV7-9 and TRBJ2-1): DTGVSQNPRHKITKRGQNVTFRCDPISEHNRLYWYRQTLGQGPEFLTYFQNEAQLEKSRLLSDRFSAERPKGSFSTLEIQRTEQGDSAMYLCASRLMGLQFFGPGTRLTVL.

A few counts support this clonotype. The J gene is TRBJ1-5, the V gene TRBV20-1; 10 bases align to TRBD1. Trimming cost V 5 bases and J 11 bases; bases outside gene matches: 9. Germline V lookup: CDR1 DFQATT, CDR2 SNEGSKA (reference sequence). This CDR3 comprises 13 residues. The CDR3 DNA is TGCAGTGCTGAACGACAGGGGGCTAGGGCCCAGCATTTT. Translation: CSAERQGARAQHF.

In this sample, this clonotype turned up a few times. Here the CDR3 DNA reads TGTGCCAGCAGCCCCAGGGAGGGCGGAAAACTGTTTTTT. Its translation is CASSPREGGKLFF. The J gene is TRBJ1-4, the V gene TRBV6-5; a possible D gene is TRBD1 (5 bases). Trimming pared 6 bases from V and 10 bases from J, leaving 15 bases between. The CDR3 runs 13 residues. Germline V gives CDR1 MNHEY, CDR2 SVGAGI.

In its sample, this clonotype was seen many times. The V call is TRBV9, the J call TRBJ2-7, with a possible D match to TRBD2 (6 bases). CDR1 and CDR2 from the germline V gene are SGDLS and YYNGEE. The V end was cut by 0 bases, the J end by 1 base, with 17 bases between. This CDR3 comprises 17 residues. This CDR3 reads CASSVGDILGGSYEQYF. CDR3 DNA: TGTGCCAGCAGCGTAGGTGATATTTTGGGGGGTTCCTACGAGCAGTACTTC.